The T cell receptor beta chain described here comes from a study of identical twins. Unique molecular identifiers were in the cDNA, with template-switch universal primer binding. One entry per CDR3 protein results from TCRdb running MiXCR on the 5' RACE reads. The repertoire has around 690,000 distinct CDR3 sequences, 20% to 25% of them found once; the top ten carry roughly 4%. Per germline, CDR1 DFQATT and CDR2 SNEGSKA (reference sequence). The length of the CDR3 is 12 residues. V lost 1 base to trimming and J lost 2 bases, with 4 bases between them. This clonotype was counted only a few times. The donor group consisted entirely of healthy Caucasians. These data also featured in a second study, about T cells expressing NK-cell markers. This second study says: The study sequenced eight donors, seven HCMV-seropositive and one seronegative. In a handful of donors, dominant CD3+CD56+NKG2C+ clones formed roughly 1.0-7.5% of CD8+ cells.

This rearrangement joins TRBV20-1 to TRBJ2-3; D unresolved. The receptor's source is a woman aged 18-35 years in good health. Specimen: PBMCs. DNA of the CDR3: TGCAGTGCTAGAGGGCACACAGATACGCAGTATTTT. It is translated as CSARGHTDTQYF.